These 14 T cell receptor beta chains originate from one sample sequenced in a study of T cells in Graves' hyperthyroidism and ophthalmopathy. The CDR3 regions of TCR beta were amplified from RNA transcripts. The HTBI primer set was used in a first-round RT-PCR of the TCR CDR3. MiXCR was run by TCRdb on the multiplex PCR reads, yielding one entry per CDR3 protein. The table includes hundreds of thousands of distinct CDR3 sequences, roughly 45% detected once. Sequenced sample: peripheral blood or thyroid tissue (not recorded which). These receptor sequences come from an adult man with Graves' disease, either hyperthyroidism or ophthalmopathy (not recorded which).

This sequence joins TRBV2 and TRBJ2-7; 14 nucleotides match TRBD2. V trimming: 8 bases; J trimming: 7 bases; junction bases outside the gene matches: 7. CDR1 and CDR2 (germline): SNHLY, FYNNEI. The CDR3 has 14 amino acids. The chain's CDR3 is CASAGLAGAGEQYF. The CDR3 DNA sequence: TGTGCCAGCGCGGGACTAGCGGGAGCAGGAGAGCAGTACTTC. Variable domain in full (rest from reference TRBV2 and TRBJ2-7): EPEVTQTPSHQVTQMGQEVILRCVPISNHLYFYWYRQILGQKVEFLVSFYNNEISEKSEIFDDQFSVERPDGSNFTLKIRSTKLEDSAMYFCASAGLAGAGEQYFGPGTRLTVT.

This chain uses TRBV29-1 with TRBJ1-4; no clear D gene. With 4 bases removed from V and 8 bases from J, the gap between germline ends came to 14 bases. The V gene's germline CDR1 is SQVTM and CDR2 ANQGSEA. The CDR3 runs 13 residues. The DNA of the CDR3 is TGCAGCGTTGGGTCCCCAAGCGAGGAAAAACTGTTTTTT. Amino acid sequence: CSVGSPSEEKLFF.

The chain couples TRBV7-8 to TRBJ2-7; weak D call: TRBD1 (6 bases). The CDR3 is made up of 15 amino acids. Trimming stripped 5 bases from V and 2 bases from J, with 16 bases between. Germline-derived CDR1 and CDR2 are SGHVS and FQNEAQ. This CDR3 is CASSRQDSTTYEQYF. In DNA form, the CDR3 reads TGTGCCAGCAGCCGACAGGACTCCACTACCTACGAGCAGTACTTC.

This chain's CDR3 is CASSGTRTDRNEKLFF. The CDR3 DNA is TGTGCCAGCAGCGGCACACGGACAGACCGTAATGAAAAACTGTTTTTT. This chain connects TRBV5-5 to TRBJ1-4; a possible D gene is TRBD1 (6 bases). With 4 bases removed from V and 4 bases from J, the gap between germline ends came to 17 bases. The CDR3 extends over 16 amino acids. Germline values: CDR1 SGHKS, CDR2 YYEKEE (reference sequence).

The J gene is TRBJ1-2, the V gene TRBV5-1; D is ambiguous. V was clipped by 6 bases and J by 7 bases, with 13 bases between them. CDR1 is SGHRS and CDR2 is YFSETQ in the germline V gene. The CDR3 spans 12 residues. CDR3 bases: TGCGCCAGCATCGGGGAAGGTGTTGGCTACACCTTC. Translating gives CASIGEGVGYTF.

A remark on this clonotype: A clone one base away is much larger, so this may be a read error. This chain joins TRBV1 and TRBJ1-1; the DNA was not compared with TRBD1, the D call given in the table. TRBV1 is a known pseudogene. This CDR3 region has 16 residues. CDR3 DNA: TGTACCAGCAGCCCCCGGCGTACAGGGGCCTCCTTTGAAGCTTTCTTT. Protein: CTSSPRRTGASFEAFF.

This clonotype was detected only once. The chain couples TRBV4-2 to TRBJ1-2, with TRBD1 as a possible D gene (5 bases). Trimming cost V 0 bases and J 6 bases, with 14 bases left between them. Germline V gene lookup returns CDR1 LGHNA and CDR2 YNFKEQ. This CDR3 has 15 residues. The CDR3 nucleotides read TGTGCCAGCAGCCAAGATTCGGCAGGGTGGAATGGCTACACCTTC. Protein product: CASSQDSAGWNGYTF.

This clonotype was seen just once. This chain's CDR3 is CASSARQGGYSPLHF. The CDR3 region has the DNA TGTGCCAGCAGCGCGCGACAGGGGGGATATTCACCCCTCCACTTT. The chain combines TRBV7-2 with TRBJ1-6, with 9 bases fitting TRBD1. The CDR3 covers 15 residues. Germline V CDR1 and CDR2: SGHTA, FQGNSA. J was trimmed by 8 bases and V by 5 bases; bases with no gene match: 7.

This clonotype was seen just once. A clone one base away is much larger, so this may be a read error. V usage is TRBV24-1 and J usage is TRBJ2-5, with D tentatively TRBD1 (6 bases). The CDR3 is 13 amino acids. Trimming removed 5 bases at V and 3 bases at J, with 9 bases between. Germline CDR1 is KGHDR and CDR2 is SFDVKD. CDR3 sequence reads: CATSGAGEETQYF. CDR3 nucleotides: TGTGCCACCAGTGGGGCAGGGGAAGAGACCCAGTACTTC.

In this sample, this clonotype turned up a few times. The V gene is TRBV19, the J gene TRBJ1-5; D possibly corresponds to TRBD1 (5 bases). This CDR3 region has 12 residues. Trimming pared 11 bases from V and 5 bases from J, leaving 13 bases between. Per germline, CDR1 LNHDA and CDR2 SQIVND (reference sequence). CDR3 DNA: TGTGCCTGGAGCCCAGGGCATCAGCCCCAGCATTTT. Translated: CAWSPGHQPQHF.

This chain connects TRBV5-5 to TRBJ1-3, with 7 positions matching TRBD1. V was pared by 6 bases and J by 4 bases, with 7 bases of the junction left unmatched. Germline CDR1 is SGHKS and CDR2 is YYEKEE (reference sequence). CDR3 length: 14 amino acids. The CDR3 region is CASTGPDRGNTIYF. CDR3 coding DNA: TGTGCCAGCACCGGACCGGACAGGGGAAACACCATATATTTT.

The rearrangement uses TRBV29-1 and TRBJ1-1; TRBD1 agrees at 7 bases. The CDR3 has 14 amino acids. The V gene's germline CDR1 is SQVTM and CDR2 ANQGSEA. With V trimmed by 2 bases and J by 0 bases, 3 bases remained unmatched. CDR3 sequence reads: CSVEWGQLNTEAFF. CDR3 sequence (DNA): TGCAGCGTTGAATGGGGACAGTTGAACACTGAAGCTTTCTTT.

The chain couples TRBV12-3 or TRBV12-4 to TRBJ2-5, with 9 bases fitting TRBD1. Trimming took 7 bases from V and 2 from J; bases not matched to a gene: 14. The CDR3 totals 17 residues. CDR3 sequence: CASTNRDREGPQETQYF. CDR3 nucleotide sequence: TGTGCCAGCACAAACCGGGACAGGGAAGGGCCTCAAGAGACCCAGTACTTC.

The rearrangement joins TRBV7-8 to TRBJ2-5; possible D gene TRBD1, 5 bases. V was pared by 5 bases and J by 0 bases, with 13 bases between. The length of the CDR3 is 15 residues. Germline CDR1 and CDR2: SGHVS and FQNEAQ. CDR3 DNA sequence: TGTGCCAGCAGCCCCTCCAGGGCGTACCAAGAGACCCAGTACTTC. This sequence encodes CASSPSRAYQETQYF.